The sequence of this T cell receptor beta chain was determined in a study of T cell repertoires in cytomegalovirus infection. Study at large: Recently identified HLA-C-restricted and well-studied HLA-B-restricted CMV epitopes were used. Based on public TCR beta signatures, there were indications of CMV infection and of a matching HLA type. The study's findings and limits: CMV-specific TCR beta clonotypes restricted by HLA-C were the ones dominating the ex vivo response. Identification of carriers of CMV plus the relevant HLA was performed using cumulative public TCR beta family frequency.

A remark on this clonotype: The antigen remains unidentified.

TCRdb redid the calling of the reads with MiXCR, one entry per CDR3 protein. Of some 500,000 distinct CDR3 sequences detected, 25% to 35% appear once; the ten largest clones hold roughly a sixth. The sequenced sample was cultured PBMCs, obtained from culture after CMV antigen stimulation. The TCR comes from a human donor in good health (CMV status not recorded). Some clones in this sample may be carry-over from other donors' samples.

CDR3 loop: CASGVDGIYEQYF. CDR3 bases: TGTGCTAGTGGTGTGGACGGTATCTACGAGCAGTACTTC. The V gene is TRBV12-5, the J gene TRBJ2-7; D remains unclear. Trimming removed 5 bases at V and 3 bases at J, with 11 bases between. The CDR3 totals 13 residues. The germline V gene encodes CDR1 LGHNT and CDR2 FRNRAP.